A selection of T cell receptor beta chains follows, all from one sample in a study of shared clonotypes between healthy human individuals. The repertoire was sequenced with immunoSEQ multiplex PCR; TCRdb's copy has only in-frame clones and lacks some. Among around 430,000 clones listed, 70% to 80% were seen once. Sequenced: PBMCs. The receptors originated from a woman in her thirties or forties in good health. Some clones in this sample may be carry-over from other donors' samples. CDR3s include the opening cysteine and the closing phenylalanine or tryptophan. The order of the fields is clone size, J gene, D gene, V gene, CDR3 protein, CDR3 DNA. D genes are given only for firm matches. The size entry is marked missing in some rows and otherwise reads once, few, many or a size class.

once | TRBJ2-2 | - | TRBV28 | CASSPRSALTGELFF | TGTGCCAGCAGTCCTCGTTCGGCGCTCACCGGGGAGCTGTTTTTT
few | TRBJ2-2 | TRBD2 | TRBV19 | CASRGMLAGGTGELFF | TGTGCCAGTAGAGGGATGCTAGCGGGAGGAACCGGGGAGCTGTTTTTT
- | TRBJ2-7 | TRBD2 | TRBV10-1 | CASSDSRTSRYEQYF | TGCGCCAGCAGTGATTCCCGGACTAGCCGGTACGAGCAGTACTTC
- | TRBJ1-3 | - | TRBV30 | CAWAVRGDTIYF | TGTGCCTGGGCCGTTAGGGGGGACACCATATATTTT
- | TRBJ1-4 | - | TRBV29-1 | CSVVQTTNEKLFF | TGCAGCGTTGTTCAGACAACTAATGAAAAACTGTTTTTT
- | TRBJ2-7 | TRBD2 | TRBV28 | CASTPGLVSEQYF | TGTGCCAGCACACCGGGACTAGTGTCCGAGCAGTACTTC
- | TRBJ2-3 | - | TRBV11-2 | CASSHSLSTDTQYF | TGTGCCAGCAGCCATAGCCTCAGCACAGATACGCAGTATTTT
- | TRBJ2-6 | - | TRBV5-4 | CASSLAGLTVSGANVLTF | TGTGCCAGCAGCTTGGCGGGACTTACTGTCTCTGGGGCCAACGTCCTGACTTTC
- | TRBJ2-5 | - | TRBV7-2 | CASSWRTRGQETQYF | TGTGCCAGCAGCTGGCGGACTAGGGGGCAAGAGACCCAGTACTTC
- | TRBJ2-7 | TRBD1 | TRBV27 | CAPRGQGDYEQYF | TGTGCCCCCAGGGGGCAGGGCGACTACGAGCAGTACTTC
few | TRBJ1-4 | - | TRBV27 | CASSFRLNEKLFF | TGTGCCAGCAGTTTCCGGCTTAATGAAAAACTGTTTTTT
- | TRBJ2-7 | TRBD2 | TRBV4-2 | CASSQETGGQTYEQYF | TGTGCCAGCAGCCAAGAAACGGGGGGGCAGACCTACGAGCAGTACTTC
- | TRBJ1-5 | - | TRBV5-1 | CASRRSSGFNQPQHF | TGCGCCAGCAGACGTTCTTCAGGATTCAATCAGCCCCAGCATTTT
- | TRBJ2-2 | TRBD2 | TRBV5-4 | CASSLASGGSGELFF | TGTGCCAGCAGCTTGGCTAGCGGGGGCAGCGGGGAGCTGTTTTTT
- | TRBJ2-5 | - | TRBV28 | CASSLPGQFQETQYF | TGTGCCAGCAGTCTACCAGGACAGTTTCAAGAGACCCAGTACTTC
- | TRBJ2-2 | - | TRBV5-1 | CASSFSGTGELFF | TGCGCCAGCAGCTTTAGCGGTACCGGGGAGCTGTTTTTT
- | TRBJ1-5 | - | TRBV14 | CASSQVATRTVGYSNQPQHF | TGTGCCAGCAGCCAAGTCGCGACGAGGACGGTAGGATATAGCAATCAGCCCCAGCATTTT
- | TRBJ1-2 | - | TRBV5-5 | CASSPLESGYGYTF | TGTGCCAGCAGCCCGTTGGAATCCGGTTATGGCTACACCTTC
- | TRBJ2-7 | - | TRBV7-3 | CASSRDRSYEQYF | TGTGCCAGCAGCCGGGACCGGTCCTACGAGCAGTACTTC
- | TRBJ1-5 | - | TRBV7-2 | CASSFFVSNQPQHF | TGTGCCAGCAGCTTTTTTGTTAGCAATCAGCCCCAGCATTTT
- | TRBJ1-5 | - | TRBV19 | CASSLSLVGGNQPQHF | TGTGCCAGTAGTCTCTCGCTGGTTGGGGGCAATCAGCCCCAGCATTTT
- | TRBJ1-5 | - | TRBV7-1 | CASSSGSNQPQHF | TGTGCCAGCAGCTCAGGCAGCAATCAGCCCCAGCATTTT
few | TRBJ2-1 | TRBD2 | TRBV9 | CASSELAGAYNEQFF | TGTGCCAGCAGCGAACTAGCGGGGGCCTACAATGAGCAGTTCTTC
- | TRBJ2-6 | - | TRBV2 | CASSDTIQSRANVLTF | TGTGCCAGCAGTGATACGATACAAAGTCGGGCCAACGTCCTGACTTTC
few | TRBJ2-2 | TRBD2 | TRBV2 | CASTIPGLANTGELFF | TGTGCCAGCACAATACCGGGACTAGCGAACACCGGGGAGCTGTTTTTT
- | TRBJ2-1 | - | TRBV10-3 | CATSGLEGYNEQFF | TGTGCCACCAGCGGCTTAGAGGGTTACAATGAGCAGTTCTTC
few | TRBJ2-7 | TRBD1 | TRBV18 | CASSWDRGSPYEQYF | TGTGCCAGCTCATGGGACAGGGGGTCCCCCTACGAGCAGTACTTC
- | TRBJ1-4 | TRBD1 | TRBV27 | CASSFGTGREKLFF | TGTGCCAGCAGTTTCGGGACAGGACGGGAAAAACTGTTTTTT
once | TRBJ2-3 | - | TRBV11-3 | CASSLSRADTQYF | TGTGCCAGCAGCTTAAGTAGAGCAGATACGCAGTATTTT